This entry lists 15 T cell receptor beta chains sequenced from one sample in a study of OX40 agonist ivuxolimab in advanced cancers. Generated by immunoSEQ multiplex PCR, the TCRdb table keeps only in-frame clones and is missing some. The sample includes about 55,000 clones, 85% to 90% of them seen just once. This specimen consisted of CD4+ or CD8+ T cells sorted from blood, obtained in a trial of the OX40 agonist ivuxolimab. The receptor source for this set is an adult with an advanced solid tumor such as melanoma, head and neck, liver or kidney cancer.

V is TRBV2 and J is TRBJ1-4; possibly TRBD1 for D (5 bases). The CDR3 totals 14 residues. V was shortened by 8 bases and J by 7 bases, with 17 bases between the two germline ends. The germline V gene has CDR1 SNHLY and CDR2 FYNNEI. CDR3: CASDGGGVSEKLFF. CDR3 DNA: TGTGCCAGCGACGGGGGGGGAGTAAGTGAAAAACTGTTTTTT.

The V gene is TRBV18, the J gene TRBJ2-5; 9 bases map to TRBD2. Germline V lookup: CDR1 KGHSH, CDR2 LQKENI. The CDR3 sequence is 15 residues long. The V segment lost 3 bases and the J segment 4 bases; nucleotides outside the gene matches: 6. This CDR3 is CASSPASGALETQYF. The CDR3 DNA is TGTGCCAGCTCACCGGCTAGCGGGGCCCTAGAGACCCAGTACTTC.

The chain recombines TRBV6-6 with TRBJ2-4; the D gene is possibly TRBD1 (5 bases). V dropped 4 bases and J dropped 10 bases, with 11 bases sitting between them. Germline CDR1 MNHNY, CDR2 SVGAGI (reference sequence). This CDR3 has 12 residues. The CDR3 sequence is CASSSREWIQYF. The CDR3 DNA follows: TGTGCCAGCAGTTCCAGGGAATGGATTCAGTACTTC.

The chain links TRBV19 to TRBJ1-5, with D possibly matching TRBD1 (6 bases). V shed 8 bases and J shed 3 bases, with 14 bases lying between them. Germline CDR1 is LNHDA and CDR2 is SQIVND (reference sequence). The CDR3 contains 14 residues. The CDR3 protein is CASREQGFNQPQHF. Written as DNA, the CDR3 is TGTGCCAGTCGGGAACAGGGATTCAATCAGCCCCAGCATTTT.

The gene calls are TRBV7-3 and TRBJ2-3; TRBD1 is a possible D gene (5 bases). The CDR3 length is 16 residues. Trimming left V 6 bases short and J 6 bases short, with 22 bases between. Germline lookup yields CDR1 SGHTA and CDR2 FQGTGA. Written as DNA, the CDR3 is TGTGCCAGCAGTGACACGAGGCTAGGGGAAGCGGATACGCAGTATTTT. Amino acids: CASSDTRLGEADTQYF.

This chain uses TRBV28 with TRBJ2-3; 8 bases match TRBD2. Germline trimming cut 3 bases from V and 4 bases from J; bases unmatched to any gene: 9. CDR3 length: 16 residues. CDR1 and CDR2 (germline): MDHEN, SYDVKM. CDR3 in DNA: TGTGCCAGCAGTTTGTCCCCAGCGGGAGTGGCAGATACGCAGTATTTT. Residues: CASSLSPAGVADTQYF.

The genes are TRBV7-8 and TRBJ1-4; 8 bases line up with TRBD1. The CDR3 consists of 16 residues. Germline V gene sequence: CDR1 SGHVS, CDR2 FQNEAQ. V shed 2 bases and J 3 bases; nucleotides not matched to a gene: 5. The DNA of the CDR3 is TGTGCCAGCAGCTTACTCCAGGGGGCGGCTAATGAAAAACTGTTTTTT. Protein product: CASSLLQGAANEKLFF.

This chain connects TRBV28 to TRBJ2-7; D is ambiguous. The V end lost 1 base, the J end lost 0 bases, and 10 bases lay between the germline ends. Germline CDR1 is MDHEN and CDR2 is SYDVKM. The CDR3 runs 15 residues. CDR3 in DNA: TGTGCCAGCAGTTTATTTGGCAGTAGCTCCTACGAGCAGTACTTC. Its translation is CASSLFGSSSYEQYF.

V is TRBV19 and J is TRBJ2-1; D possibly corresponds to TRBD1 (8 bases). The CDR3 length is 17 residues. The V end was cut by 3 bases, the J end by 3 bases, with 18 bases between. Germline CDR1 is LNHDA and CDR2 is SQIVND (reference sequence). The CDR3 DNA reads TGTGCCAGTAGTATCAGGACAGGGAGGGGGTTCTACAATGAGCAGTTCTTC. The encoded protein is CASSIRTGRGFYNEQFF.

CDR3 region: CASSSGLASTDTQYF. CDR3 nucleotide sequence: TGTGCCAGCAGCTCTGGACTAGCGAGCACAGATACGCAGTATTTT. The gene calls are TRBV11-2 and TRBJ2-3; 9 bases agree with TRBD2. This CDR3 has 15 amino acids. With V trimmed by 4 bases and J by 0 bases, 2 bases remained unmatched. The germline gives CDR1 SGHAT, CDR2 FQNNGV.

The chain is built from TRBV6-5 and TRBJ1-4, with TRBD1 matching 8 bases. Trimming cost V 6 bases and J 6 bases; bases outside gene matches: 6. Germline V gene data show CDR1 as MNHEY and CDR2 as SVGAGI. This CDR3 is built from 14 residues. In DNA form, the CDR3 reads TGTGCCAGCAGAGGACAGGGATGGGATGAAAAACTGTTTTTT. It specifies CASRGQGWDEKLFF.

V and J are TRBV7-8 and TRBJ2-2; 10 bases map to TRBD1. V was pared by 1 base and J by 6 bases, with 8 bases of the junction left unmatched. The CDR3 consists of 17 residues. Germline CDR1 and CDR2: SGHVS and FQNEAQ. The chain's CDR3 is CASSLVGQGNPSGELFF. The CDR3 coding sequence is TGTGCCAGCAGCTTAGTGGGACAGGGGAATCCGTCCGGGGAGCTGTTTTTT.

This clone was found once. The J gene is TRBJ1-2, the V gene TRBV7-8, with a weak D call TRBD1 (5 bases). Germline CDR1 and CDR2: SGHVS and FQNEAQ. V was cut by 3 bases and J by 7 bases, with 9 bases left in between. This CDR3 contains 12 residues. The CDR3 DNA is TGTGCCAGCAGCTTTGAAAGGGGTGGCTACACCTTC. This sequence encodes CASSFERGGYTF.

The chain is built from TRBV28 and TRBJ2-2; no firm D call. Germline V CDR1 and CDR2: MDHEN, SYDVKM. The CDR3 contains 14 residues. Trimming shortened V by 2 bases and J by 2 bases, and 6 bases separated the two germline ends. The CDR3 loop is CASSLGVNTGELFF. CDR3 nucleotides: TGTGCCAGCAGTTTAGGAGTCAACACCGGGGAGCTGTTTTTT.

The gene calls are TRBV6-1 and TRBJ2-3, with 11 bases aligning to TRBD1. Germline lookup yields CDR1 MNHNS and CDR2 SASEGT. This CDR3 is 15 amino acids long. V lost 5 bases and J lost 2; bases outside the gene matches: 3. The CDR3 reads CASSSDRGPTDTQYF. CDR3 coding DNA: TGTGCCAGCAGTTCGGACAGGGGGCCCACAGATACGCAGTATTTT.